These 20 T cell receptor beta chains originate from one sample sequenced in a study of vaccination and CD4 T cells after COVID-19. The sample's treatment: roughly 10-day PBMC culture with coronavirus spike peptide pools or control peptides (ViraFEST assay). No cognate antigen is known for these TCRs. The Oncomine TCR Beta short-read assay was applied to DNA of cultured CD4+ T cells. TCRdb re-analysed the PCR reads in MiXCR, keeping a single row per CDR3 protein. Of just over 15,000 distinct CDR3 sequences listed, about half were seen once; the top ten hold more than 15%. The sequencing here drew on CD4+ T cells from blood, cultured in vitro, taken before SARS-CoV-2 vaccination. Source of these receptors: a human donor who had recovered from COVID-19.

The chain recombines TRBV30 with TRBJ2-7; the match to TRBD1 covers 9 bases. V lost 4 bases and J lost 0; bases outside the gene matches: 7. The CDR3 sequence is 15 residues long. Germline CDR1 GTSNPN, CDR2 SVGIG (reference sequence). The CDR3 nucleotides are TGTGCCTGGAAATTCCGGGACAGGGACTCCTACGAGCAGTACTTC. Amino acids: CAWKFRDRDSYEQYF.

The J gene is TRBJ2-7, the V gene TRBV10-1; tentative D call: TRBD2 (5 bases). The CDR3 consists of 13 residues. Germline V lookup: CDR1 WNHNN, CDR2 SYGVQD (reference sequence). Trimming stripped 6 bases from V and 3 bases from J, with 12 bases between. The CDR3 DNA follows: TGCGCCAGCAGGGGAGACCTAAACTACGAGCAGTACTTC. This encodes CASRGDLNYEQYF.

The sample holds a few counts of this clonotype. The gene calls are TRBV20-1 and TRBJ1-2; no clear D gene. Trimming stripped 3 bases from V and 8 bases from J, with 16 bases between. The CDR3 runs to 13 residues. Germline CDR1 and CDR2: DFQATT and SNEGSKA (reference sequence). CDR3 coding DNA: TGCAGTGCTAGTGAGCGGCTTACGGGAGGCTACACCTTC. Protein sequence: CSASERLTGGYTF.

The rearrangement uses TRBV19 and TRBJ2-3, with a possible D match to TRBD2 (6 bases). In germline, CDR1 is LNHDA, CDR2 SQIVND (reference sequence). Trimming shortened V by 8 bases and J by 2 bases, and 17 bases separated the two germline ends. The length of the CDR3 is 15 residues. CDR3 in amino acids: CASRSRSGATDTQYF. The CDR3 region has the DNA TGTGCCAGTCGGAGCCGTAGCGGAGCCACAGATACGCAGTATTTT.

The chain carries TRBV27 and TRBJ2-3; tentatively, D is TRBD2 (5 bases). Between the trimmed V and J ends, which lost 6 bases and 0 bases, there was a span of 7 bases. Germline V gene sequence: CDR1 MNHEY, CDR2 SMNVEV (reference sequence). The CDR3 has 13 amino acids. This chain's CDR3 is CASRGSSTDTQYF. The CDR3 nucleotides are TGTGCCAGCAGGGGGAGTAGCACAGATACGCAGTATTTT.

The chain recombines TRBV7-2 with TRBJ2-1, with D perhaps TRBD1 or TRBD2 (5 bases each). This CDR3 has 16 amino acids. Germline CDR1 and CDR2: SGHTA and FQGNSA. V lost 5 bases, J lost 7 bases, and 21 bases lay in between. This CDR3 reads CASSPRSTGWGNEQFF. The CDR3 nucleotides are TGTGCCAGCAGCCCCCGGAGTACCGGCTGGGGGAATGAGCAGTTCTTC.

The chain couples TRBV6-5 to TRBJ1-4; D unresolved. This CDR3 is 16 amino acids long. Trimming shortened V by 0 bases and J by 2 bases, and 10 bases separated the two germline ends. Per the germline V gene, CDR1 is MNHEY and CDR2 is SVGAGI. CDR3 DNA: TGTGCCAGCAGTTACTCTACGGGGTGGACTAATGAAAAACTGTTTTTT. It specifies CASSYSTGWTNEKLFF.

The rearrangement links TRBV5-4 to TRBJ2-1; 11 bases are a match to TRBD1. With V trimmed by 1 base and J by 6 bases, 3 bases remained unmatched. The CDR3 runs to 15 residues. Germline CDR1 SGHNT, CDR2 YYREEE (reference sequence). The CDR3 sequence is CASSLPGTGGNEQFF. The CDR3 DNA reads TGTGCCAGCAGCTTGCCCGGGACAGGGGGCAATGAGCAGTTCTTC.

The chain recombines TRBV12-3 or TRBV12-4 with TRBJ2-7; 11 nucleotides match TRBD2. V dropped 3 bases and J dropped 3; count of bases not matched to a gene: 7. This CDR3 is built from 16 residues. The CDR3 is CASSLGLAESNYEQYF. For the CDR3, the DNA is TGTGCCAGCAGTTTGGGACTAGCGGAAAGTAACTACGAGCAGTACTTC.

The chain employs TRBV20-1 and TRBJ1-6; D might be TRBD1 (5 bases). The CDR3 runs to 17 residues. V gave up 0 bases and J gave up 8 bases, with 20 bases separating them. Germline lookup yields CDR1 DFQATT and CDR2 SNEGSKA (reference sequence). The CDR3 region is CSARDTLRQGSDSPLHF. CDR3 nucleotides: TGCAGTGCTAGAGATACTCTTCGGCAGGGATCGGATTCACCCCTCCACTTT.

This chain uses TRBV3-1 with TRBJ2-2; unclear D gene. This CDR3 has 13 amino acids. The germline V gene has CDR1 LGHDT and CDR2 YNNKEL (reference sequence). The V end lost 4 bases, the J end lost 3 bases, and 6 bases lay between the germline ends. CDR3 protein: CASSPLDTGELFF. The CDR3 nucleotides read TGTGCCAGCAGCCCGTTGGACACCGGGGAGCTGTTTTTT.

V gene TRBV19 combines with J gene TRBJ2-5; no firm D call. Germline assignment: CDR1 LNHDA and CDR2 SQIVND (reference sequence). The ends were cut back, 0 bases at V and 4 bases at J, with 12 bases in the middle. This CDR3 region has 15 residues. CDR3: CASSIDPWTRETQYF. The CDR3 DNA follows: TGTGCCAGTAGTATAGATCCCTGGACCCGAGAGACCCAGTACTTC.

The CDR3 reads CSASSGRAPYNEQFF. The CDR3 coding sequence is TGCAGTGCCAGTAGCGGGAGGGCCCCCTACAATGAGCAGTTCTTC. The gene calls are TRBV20-1 and TRBJ2-1; 11 nucleotides line up with TRBD2. The CDR3 is 15 residues long. Germline trimming cut 6 bases from V and 2 bases from J; bases unmatched to any gene: 6. Germline V gene sequence: CDR1 DFQATT, CDR2 SNEGSKA (reference sequence).

This clonotype was found a few times. This chain uses TRBV4-1 with TRBJ2-4; TRBD1 agrees at 9 bases. CDR3 size: 18 residues. Germline CDR1 reads MGHRA; CDR2 reads YSYEKL. With V trimmed by 4 bases and J by 1 base, 11 bases remained unmatched. The CDR3 DNA reads TGCGCCAGCAGCCTCGGACAGGGGCAAGGGGAGGCCAAAAACATTCAGTACTTC. This encodes CASSLGQGQGEAKNIQYF.

This sequence joins TRBV28 and TRBJ2-5, with D possibly being TRBD1 (6 bases). From germline, CDR1 is MDHEN and CDR2 SYDVKM. The CDR3 consists of 16 residues. Trimming took off 6 bases at V and 2 bases at J, with 19 bases between the two ends. CDR3 in amino acids: CASRARTAPSQETQYF. In DNA, the CDR3 is TGTGCCAGCAGAGCGAGGACAGCGCCTAGTCAAGAGACCCAGTACTTC. Based on the CDR3 plus reference TRBV28 and TRBJ2-5, the full variable domain is DVKVTQSSRYLVKRTGEKVFLECVQDMDHENMFWYRQDPGLGLRLIYFSYDVKMKEKGDIPEGYSVSREKKERFSLILESASTNQTSMYLCASRARTAPSQETQYFGPGTRLLVL.

This clonotype has just a few counts. The CDR3 DNA is TGCGCCAGCAGCTTGAACCAAGAGACCCAGTACTTC. Amino acids: CASSLNQETQYF. The rearrangement links TRBV5-1 to TRBJ2-5, with D unclear. V was cut by 1 base and J by 0 bases, with 1 base left in between. Germline V gene lookup returns CDR1 SGHRS and CDR2 YFSETQ. This CDR3 is built from 12 residues. The whole variable domain, filled in from reference TRBV5-1 and TRBJ2-5, reads KAGVTQTPRYLIKTRGQQVTLSCSPISGHRSVSWYQQTPGQGLQFLFEYFSETQRNKGNFPGRFSGRQFSNSRSEMNVSTLELGDSALYLCASSLNQETQYFGPGTRLLVL.

The chain uses TRBV4-1 and TRBJ1-6; D is uncertain. V was pared by 1 base and J by 4 bases, with 14 bases between. Germline V lookup: CDR1 MGHRA, CDR2 YSYEKL. The CDR3 loop spans 17 amino acids. The CDR3 nucleotides are TGCGCCAGCAGCCAAGTAGCGTCGCCGGATTATAATTCACCCCTCCACTTT. Its translation is CASSQVASPDYNSPLHF.

The rearrangement joins TRBV4-1 to TRBJ2-5; a possible D gene is TRBD1 (6 bases). V lost 8 bases to trimming and J lost 4 bases, with 14 bases between them. This CDR3 is built from 13 residues. Germline lookup yields CDR1 MGHRA and CDR2 YSYEKL. The CDR3 loop is CASGQSGGETQYF. CDR3 bases: TGCGCCAGCGGACAGTCCGGAGGAGAGACCCAGTACTTC.

In its sample, this clonotype was seen a few times. The chain uses TRBV6-1 and TRBJ1-4; possible D gene TRBD1, 6 bases. Between the trimmed V and J ends, which lost 5 bases and 8 bases, there was a span of 18 bases. The length of the CDR3 is 15 residues. Germline V gene data show CDR1 as MNHNS and CDR2 as SASEGT. CDR3 residues: CASSKTGPGEEKLFF. CDR3 in DNA: TGTGCCAGCAGTAAAACAGGGCCGGGGGAGGAAAAACTGTTTTTT.

This clonotype was counted a few times. V and J are TRBV7-9 and TRBJ2-5, with TRBD1 matching over 11 bases. V lost 4 bases and J lost 4; bases outside the gene matches: 8. CDR3 size: 16 residues. Germline assignment: CDR1 SEHNR and CDR2 FQNEAQ (reference sequence). The DNA for the CDR3 is TGTGCCAGCAGCTCCAGGACAGGGGGCTATTCAGAGACCCAGTACTTC. This sequence encodes CASSSRTGGYSETQYF.